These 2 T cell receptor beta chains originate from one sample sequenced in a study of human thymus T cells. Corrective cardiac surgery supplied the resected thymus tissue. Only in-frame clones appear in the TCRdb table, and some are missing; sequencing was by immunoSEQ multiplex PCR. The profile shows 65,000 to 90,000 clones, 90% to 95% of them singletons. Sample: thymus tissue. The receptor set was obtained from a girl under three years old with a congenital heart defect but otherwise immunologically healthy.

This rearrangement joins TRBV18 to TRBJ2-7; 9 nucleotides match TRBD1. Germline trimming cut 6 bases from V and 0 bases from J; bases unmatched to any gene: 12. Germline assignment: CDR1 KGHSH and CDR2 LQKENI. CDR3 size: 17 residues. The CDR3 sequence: CASSLTGTGTTSYEQYF. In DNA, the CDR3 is TGTGCCAGCTCCCTCACCGGGACAGGGACTACCTCCTACGAGCAGTACTTC.

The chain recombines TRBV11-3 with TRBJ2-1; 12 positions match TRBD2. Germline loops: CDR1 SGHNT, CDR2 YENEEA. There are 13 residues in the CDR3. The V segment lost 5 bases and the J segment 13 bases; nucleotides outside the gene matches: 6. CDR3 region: CASSASSGRAQFF. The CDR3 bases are TGTGCCAGCAGCGCATCTAGCGGGAGGGCTCAGTTCTTC.